A single sample gave rise to the 8 T cell receptor beta chains below, sequenced in a study of blood T cell repertoires in COVID-19 (dated by TCRdb to 2018 to 2020). Library construction relied on the immunoSEQ multiplex PCR assay. Entries here come from immuneACCESS through TCRdb and include only in-frame sequences with V and J called. Some clones fail to appear in such tables; in the studies checked, an unresolved V gene covers under half of the shortfall, and the cause of the remainder is unknown. The sample table shows over 300,000 clones, and 80% to 90% are seen once. The ten top clones hold under 2.5% of the sample. The sample consisted of PBMCs or T cells enriched from blood (not recorded which). Receptors originate from a man aged 25 to 45 who had recovered from COVID-19.

The gene calls are TRBV18 and TRBJ1-1, with 8 bases matching TRBD1. The V segment lost 3 bases and the J segment 6 bases; nucleotides outside the gene matches: 9. The germline gives CDR1 KGHSH, CDR2 LQKENI. The CDR3 contains 15 residues. The CDR3 DNA is TGTGCCAGCTCACCTTTACAGGGGGACAGCGCTGAAGCTTTCTTT. It specifies CASSPLQGDSAEAFF.

The chain has TRBV4-1 and TRBJ1-2; weak D call: TRBD1 (6 bases). The CDR3 is 16 amino acids. Germline values: CDR1 MGHRA, CDR2 YSYEKL. Between the trimmed V and J ends, which lost 1 base and 5 bases, there was a span of 17 bases. This chain's CDR3 is CASSQALRDNPYGYTF. CDR3 bases: TGCGCCAGCAGCCAAGCCCTTAGGGACAACCCATATGGCTACACCTTC.

This clone was seen many times. The chain employs TRBV7-6 and TRBJ2-2; 12 nucleotides align to TRBD1. Germline V gene sequence: CDR1 SGHVS, CDR2 FNYEAQ. CDR3 size: 15 residues. J lost 6 bases, V lost 5 bases, and 4 bases had no gene match. Here the CDR3 reads CASSMGQGAPGELFF. The CDR3 DNA follows: TGTGCCAGCAGCATGGGACAGGGGGCCCCCGGGGAGCTGTTTTTT.

V gene TRBV27 combines with J gene TRBJ1-2; D is possibly TRBD1 (5 bases). Deletions cut 6 bases from V and 8 bases from J, with 16 bases between. The CDR3 loop spans 13 amino acids. Germline lookup yields CDR1 MNHEY and CDR2 SMNVEV (reference sequence). This CDR3 reads CASRKQDARGYTF. In nucleotides, the CDR3 is TGTGCCAGCAGAAAACAGGACGCGCGGGGCTACACCTTC.

V gene TRBV5-5 combines with J gene TRBJ1-1; 10 nucleotides line up with TRBD1. Germline CDR1 SGHKS, CDR2 YYEKEE (reference sequence). V shed 4 bases, J shed 5 bases, and the junction held 8 bases outside the gene matches. The CDR3 is 15 amino acids. CDR3 DNA: TGTGCCAGCAGCCGGGACAGGGGAGAGTATACTGAAGCTTTCTTT. Translated: CASSRDRGEYTEAFF.

This chain uses TRBV4-3 with TRBJ1-2; 7 bases map to TRBD1. CDR3 size: 16 residues. CDR1 and CDR2 (germline): LGHNA, YSLEER. V lost 2 bases, J lost 0 bases, and 6 bases stayed unmatched. The CDR3 DNA reads TGCGCCAGCAGCCAAACAAGGGGGCCAGCTAACTATGGCTACACCTTC. Translating gives CASSQTRGPANYGYTF.

This chain joins TRBV27 and TRBJ2-7; a weak D match, TRBD1 (6 bases). The CDR3 totals 13 residues. The ends were cut back, 6 bases at V and 3 bases at J, with 12 bases in the middle. Germline CDR1 reads MNHEY; CDR2 reads SMNVEV (reference sequence). DNA of the CDR3: TGTGCCAGCAGAATGACAGGCAGCTACGAGCAGTACTTC. This codes for CASRMTGSYEQYF.

This clone appeared a single time. This chain uses TRBV5-1 with TRBJ2-1; 12 nucleotides align to TRBD2. The CDR3 runs to 19 residues. The V segment lost 0 bases and the J segment 5 bases; nucleotides outside the gene matches: 12. Germline CDR1 SGHRS, CDR2 YFSETQ. The CDR3 sequence is CASSLARLAGGPRNNEQFF. Written as DNA, the CDR3 is TGCGCCAGCAGCTTGGCCAGGCTAGCGGGGGGGCCCCGAAACAATGAGCAGTTCTTC.